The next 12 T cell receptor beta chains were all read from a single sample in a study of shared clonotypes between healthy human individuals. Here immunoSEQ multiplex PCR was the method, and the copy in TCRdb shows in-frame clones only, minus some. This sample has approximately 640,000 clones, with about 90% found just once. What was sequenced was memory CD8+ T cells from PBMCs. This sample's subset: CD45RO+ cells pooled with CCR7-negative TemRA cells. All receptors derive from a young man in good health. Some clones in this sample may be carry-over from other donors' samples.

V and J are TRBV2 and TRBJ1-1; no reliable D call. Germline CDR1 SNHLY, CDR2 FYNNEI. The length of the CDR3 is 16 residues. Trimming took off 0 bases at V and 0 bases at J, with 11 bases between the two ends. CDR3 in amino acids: CASSEASRSMNTEAFF. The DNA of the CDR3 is TGTGCCAGCAGTGAAGCATCAAGGAGCATGAACACTGAAGCTTTCTTT. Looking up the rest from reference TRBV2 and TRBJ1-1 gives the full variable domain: EPEVTQTPSHQVTQMGQEVILRCVPISNHLYFYWYRQILGQKVEFLVSFYNNEISEKSEIFDDQFSVERPDGSNFTLKIRSTKLEDSAMYFCASSEASRSMNTEAFFGQGTRLTVV.

CDR3 sequence: CASPGAHYGYTF. CDR3 bases: TGTGCCAGCCCAGGGGCCCACTATGGCTACACCTTC. This chain uses TRBV2 with TRBJ1-2, with D possibly TRBD1 on 6 matching bases. This CDR3 is built from 12 residues. Between the trimmed V and J ends, which lost 8 bases and 3 bases, there was a span of 10 bases. Germline V gene data show CDR1 as SNHLY and CDR2 as FYNNEI.

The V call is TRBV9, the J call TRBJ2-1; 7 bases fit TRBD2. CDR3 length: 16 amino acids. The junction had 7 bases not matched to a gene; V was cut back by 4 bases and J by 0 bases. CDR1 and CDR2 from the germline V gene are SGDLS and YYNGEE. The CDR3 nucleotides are TGTGCCAGCAGCCCTTGGAGCGGGATCTCCTACAATGAGCAGTTCTTC. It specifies CASSPWSGISYNEQFF.

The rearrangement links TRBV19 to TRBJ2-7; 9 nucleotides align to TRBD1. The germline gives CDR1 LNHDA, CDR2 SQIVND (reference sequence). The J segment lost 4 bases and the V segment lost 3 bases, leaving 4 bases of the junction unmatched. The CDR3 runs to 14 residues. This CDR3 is CASSIGTGKYEQYF. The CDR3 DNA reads TGTGCCAGTAGTATCGGGACAGGGAAATACGAGCAGTACTTC.

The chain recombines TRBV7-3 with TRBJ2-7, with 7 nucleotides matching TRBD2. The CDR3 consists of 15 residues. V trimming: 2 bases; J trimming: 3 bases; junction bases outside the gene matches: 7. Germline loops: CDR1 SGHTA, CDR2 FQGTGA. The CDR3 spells CASSLASGFIYEQYF. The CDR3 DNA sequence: TGTGCCAGCAGCTTAGCTAGCGGCTTCATCTACGAGCAGTACTTC.

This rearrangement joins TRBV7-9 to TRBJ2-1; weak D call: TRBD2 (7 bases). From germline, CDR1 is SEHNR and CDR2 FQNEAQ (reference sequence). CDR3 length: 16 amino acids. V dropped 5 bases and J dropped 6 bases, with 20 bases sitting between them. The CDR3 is CASSPPAGARFNEQFF. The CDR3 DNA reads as TGTGCCAGCAGCCCCCCTGCGGGGGCGCGGTTCAATGAGCAGTTCTTC.

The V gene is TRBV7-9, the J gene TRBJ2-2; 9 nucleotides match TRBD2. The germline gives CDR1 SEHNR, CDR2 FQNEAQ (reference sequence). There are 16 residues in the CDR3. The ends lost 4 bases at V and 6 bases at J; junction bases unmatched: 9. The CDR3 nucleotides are TGTGCCAGCAGCTCCTCTTTGCGGGAGGGCCCCGGGGAGCTGTTTTTT. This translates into CASSSSLREGPGELFF.

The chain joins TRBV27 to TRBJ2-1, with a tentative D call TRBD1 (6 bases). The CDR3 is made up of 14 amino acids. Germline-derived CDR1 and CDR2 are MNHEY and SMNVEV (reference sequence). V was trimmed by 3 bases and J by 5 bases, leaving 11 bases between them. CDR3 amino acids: CASSFLGQNNEQFF. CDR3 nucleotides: TGTGCCAGCAGTTTCCTAGGACAGAACAATGAGCAGTTCTTC.

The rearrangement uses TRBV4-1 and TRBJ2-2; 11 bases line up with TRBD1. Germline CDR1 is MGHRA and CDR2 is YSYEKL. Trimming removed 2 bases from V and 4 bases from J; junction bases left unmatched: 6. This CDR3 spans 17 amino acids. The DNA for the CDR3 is TGCGCCAGCAGCCAACCGGGACAGGGGGAGTCCACCGGGGAGCTGTTTTTT. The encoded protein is CASSQPGQGESTGELFF.

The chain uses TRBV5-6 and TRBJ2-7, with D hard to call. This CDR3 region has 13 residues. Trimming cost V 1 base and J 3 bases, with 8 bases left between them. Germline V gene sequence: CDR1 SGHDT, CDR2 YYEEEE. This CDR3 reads CASSLSPRYEQYF. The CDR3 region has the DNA TGTGCCAGCAGCTTGTCCCCCCGCTACGAGCAGTACTTC.

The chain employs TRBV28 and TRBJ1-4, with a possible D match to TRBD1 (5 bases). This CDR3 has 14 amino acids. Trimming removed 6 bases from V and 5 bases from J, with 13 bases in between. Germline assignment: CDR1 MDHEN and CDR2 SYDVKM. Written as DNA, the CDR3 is TGTGCCAGCAGACTCAGGGCGGTGAATGAAAAACTGTTTTTT. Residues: CASRLRAVNEKLFF.

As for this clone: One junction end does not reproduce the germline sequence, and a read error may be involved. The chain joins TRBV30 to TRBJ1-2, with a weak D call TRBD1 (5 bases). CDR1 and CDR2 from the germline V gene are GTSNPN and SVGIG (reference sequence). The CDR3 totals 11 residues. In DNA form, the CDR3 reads TGTGCCTGGAGTGATCTTCGGGACTCTACTTTC. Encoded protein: CAWSDLRDSTF.